This T cell receptor (beta chain) was documented in a study of cytomegalovirus exposure and HLA in healthy donors. Overall study context: Earlier results showed approximately 110 million unique TCR beta sequences derived from approximately 170 million T cells. Across about 400 genotyped donors, approximately 80% landed in the Caucasian-associated ancestry cluster. Notes on the study in general: Later work associated over 15,000 TCR beta sequences with HLA alleles at 0.05 false discovery rate. TCR beta V- and J-gene trimming, according to a later analysis, was linked to a missense DCLRE1C variant.

The V end lost 4 bases, the J end lost 10 bases, and 10 bases lay between the germline ends. CDR1 is MNHEY, CDR2 SMNVEV, per germline (reference sequence). The CDR3 runs 11 residues. PCR employed 60 Vbeta and 13 Jbeta primers. Some clones are missing from TCRdb's copy, which holds only in-frame ones; the method was immunoSEQ multiplex PCR. This sample has 90,000 or so clones; around three quarters occur once, and the top ten carry roughly 16%. This clone has just a few counts. What it recognizes is unknown. This clonotype was sampled from a woman aged 45-65 years in good health and CMV-seropositive. This rearrangement joins TRBV27 to TRBJ1-2; D may be TRBD1 (6 bases). Sequenced: PBMCs. The CDR3: CASSSGTTYTF. The CDR3 DNA sequence: TGTGCCAGCAGTTCCGGGACAACCTACACCTTC.